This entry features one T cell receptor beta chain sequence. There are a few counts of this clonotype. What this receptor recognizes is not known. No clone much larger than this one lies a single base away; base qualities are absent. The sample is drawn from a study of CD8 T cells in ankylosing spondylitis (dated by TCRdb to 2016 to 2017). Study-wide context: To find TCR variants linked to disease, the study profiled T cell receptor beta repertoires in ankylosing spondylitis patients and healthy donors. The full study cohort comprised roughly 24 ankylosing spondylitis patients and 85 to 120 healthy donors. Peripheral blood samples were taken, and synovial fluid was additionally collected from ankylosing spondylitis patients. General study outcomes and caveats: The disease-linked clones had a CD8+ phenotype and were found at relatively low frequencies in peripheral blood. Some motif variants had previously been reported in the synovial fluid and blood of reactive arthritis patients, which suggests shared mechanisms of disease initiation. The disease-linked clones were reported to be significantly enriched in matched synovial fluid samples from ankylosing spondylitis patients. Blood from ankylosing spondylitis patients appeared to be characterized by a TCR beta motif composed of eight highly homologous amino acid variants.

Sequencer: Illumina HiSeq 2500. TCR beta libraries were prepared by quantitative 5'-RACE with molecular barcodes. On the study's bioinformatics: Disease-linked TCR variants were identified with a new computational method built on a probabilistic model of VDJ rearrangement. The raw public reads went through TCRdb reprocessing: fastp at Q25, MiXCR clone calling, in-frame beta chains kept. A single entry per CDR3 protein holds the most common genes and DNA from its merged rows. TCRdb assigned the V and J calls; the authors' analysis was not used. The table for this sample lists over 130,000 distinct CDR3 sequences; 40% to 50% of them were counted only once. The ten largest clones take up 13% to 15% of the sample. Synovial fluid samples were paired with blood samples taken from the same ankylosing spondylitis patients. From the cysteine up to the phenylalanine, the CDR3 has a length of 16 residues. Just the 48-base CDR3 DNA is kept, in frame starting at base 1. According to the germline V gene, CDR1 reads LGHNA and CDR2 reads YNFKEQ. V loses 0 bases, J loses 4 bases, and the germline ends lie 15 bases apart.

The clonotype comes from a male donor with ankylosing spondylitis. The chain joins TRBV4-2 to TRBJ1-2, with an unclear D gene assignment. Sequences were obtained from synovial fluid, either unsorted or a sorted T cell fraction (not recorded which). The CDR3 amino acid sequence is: CASSQDLEVGGYGYTF. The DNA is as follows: TGTGCCAGCAGCCAAGATCTTGAGGTGGGTGGCTATGGCTACACCTTC.